These 26 T cell receptor beta chains were all obtained from the same sample, sequenced in a study of radiation and T cells in renal cell carcinoma. As for time point: baseline pretreatment blood. Documented treatment: 15 Gy SBRT to primary tumor, nephrectomy 4 weeks later. Method: immunoSEQ multiplex PCR; TCRdb's copy keeps in-frame clones and lacks some. The data contain about 150,000 clones, around 90% of them seen just once; the ten biggest clones take up 4.1%. Sequencing was performed on blood, taken from a patient whose treatment included radiotherapy and nephrectomy. The receptors come from a woman between 70 and 85 years old with renal cell carcinoma.

The chain uses TRBV19 and TRBJ2-5; D gene unclear. Germline V gene sequence: CDR1 LNHDA, CDR2 SQIVND (reference sequence). The CDR3 contains 12 residues. Trimming took 5 bases from V and 5 from J, leaving 9 bases between them. The CDR3 loop is CASSPDWETQYF. CDR3 nucleotides: TGTGCCAGTAGTCCCGATTGGGAGACCCAGTACTTC.

The genes are TRBV7-2 and TRBJ2-1, with 10 positions matching TRBD2. The CDR3 totals 15 residues. Germline V gene data show CDR1 as SGHTA and CDR2 as FQGNSA. The J segment lost 10 bases and the V segment lost 5 bases, leaving 11 bases of the junction unmatched. This CDR3 reads CASSVGTSGVGEQFF. Here the CDR3 DNA reads TGTGCCAGCAGCGTAGGCACTAGCGGGGTGGGGGAGCAGTTCTTC.

This chain joins TRBV30 and TRBJ2-3; unclear D gene. In germline, CDR1 is GTSNPN, CDR2 SVGIG (reference sequence). Trimming cost V 1 base and J 0 bases, with 8 bases left between them. The CDR3 extends over 14 amino acids. The CDR3 protein is CAWSDGASTDTQYF. CDR3 bases: TGTGCCTGGAGTGACGGTGCTAGCACAGATACGCAGTATTTT. Looking up the rest from reference TRBV30 and TRBJ2-3 gives the full variable domain: SQTIHQWPATLVQPVGSPLSLECTVEGTSNPNLYWYRQAAGRGLQLLFYSVGIGQISSEVPQNLSASRPQDRQFILSSKKLLLSDSGFYLCAWSDGASTDTQYFGPGTRLTVL.

This chain links TRBV5-4 with TRBJ2-1, with a possible D match to TRBD1 (5 bases). Per germline, CDR1 SGHNT and CDR2 YYREEE (reference sequence). V was trimmed by 2 bases and J by 4 bases, leaving 13 bases between them. There are 15 residues in the CDR3. CDR3 DNA sequence: TGTGCCAGCAGCTTCGAGGACATCGATTACAATGAGCAGTTCTTC. Protein: CASSFEDIDYNEQFF.

The chain is built from TRBV30 and TRBJ2-7; D gene ambiguous. This CDR3 region has 11 residues. CDR1 is GTSNPN and CDR2 is SVGIG in the germline V gene (reference sequence). The germline V and J ends were trimmed by 4 bases and 3 bases, with 7 bases remaining between them. CDR3 nucleotide sequence: TGTGCCTGGAAAGGGCACTACGAGCAGTACTTC. Its translation: CAWKGHYEQYF. Full variable domain (remainder filled in from reference TRBV30 and TRBJ2-7): SQTIHQWPATLVQPVGSPLSLECTVEGTSNPNLYWYRQAAGRGLQLLFYSVGIGQISSEVPQNLSASRPQDRQFILSSKKLLLSDSGFYLCAWKGHYEQYFGPGTRLTVT.

Concerning this clone: In the same sample, other DNA sequences code for this CDR3. The rearrangement uses TRBV7-6 and TRBJ2-1, with unresolved D. The germline V gene has CDR1 SGHVS and CDR2 FNYEAQ. The CDR3 contains 15 residues. Trimming removed 5 bases at V and 1 base at J, with 12 bases between. In DNA form, the CDR3 reads TGTGCCAGCAGCCCGTTAGCATCGTCCTACAATGAGCAGTTCTTC. It specifies CASSPLASSYNEQFF.

The chain recombines TRBV28 with TRBJ1-1, with D possibly matching TRBD1 (5 bases). The CDR3 has 15 amino acids. The V and J ends lost 6 bases and 2 bases respectively, with 16 bases between them. In germline, CDR1 is MDHEN, CDR2 SYDVKM. The CDR3 loop reads CASRPLRGGNTEAFF. In DNA, the CDR3 is TGTGCCAGCAGACCTCTCCGTGGGGGAAACACTGAAGCTTTCTTT. Combining the CDR3 with reference TRBV28 and TRBJ1-1 gives the whole variable domain DVKVTQSSRYLVKRTGEKVFLECVQDMDHENMFWYRQDPGLGLRLIYFSYDVKMKEKGDIPEGYSVSREKKERFSLILESASTNQTSMYLCASRPLRGGNTEAFFGQGTRLTVV.

This clone appeared once. The chain joins TRBV14 to TRBJ2-3, with 9 bases that match TRBD1. CDR3 size: 14 residues. Germline V gene data show CDR1 as SGHDN and CDR2 as FVKESK. Germline trimming cut 6 bases from V and 1 base from J; bases unmatched to any gene: 2. CDR3 amino acids: CASSRDRGTDTQYF. The DNA of the CDR3 is TGTGCCAGCAGTCGGGACAGGGGCACAGATACGCAGTATTTT. Using reference TRBV14 and TRBJ2-3 for the parts outside the CDR3, the full variable domain is EAGVTQFPSHSVIEKGQTVTLRCDPISGHDNLYWYRRVMGKEIKFLLHFVKESKQDESGMPNNRFLAERTGGTYSTLKVQPAELEDSGVYFCASSRDRGTDTQYFGPGTRLTVL.

The chain joins TRBV15 to TRBJ1-4, with D possibly being TRBD1 (5 bases). V lost 0 bases and J lost 0, with 11 bases in between. This CDR3 region has 17 residues. Per the germline V gene, CDR1 is LNHNV and CDR2 is YYDKDF (reference sequence). The CDR3 protein is CATSREGGAATNEKLFF. The CDR3 DNA sequence: TGTGCCACCAGCAGAGAAGGTGGGGCGGCAACTAATGAAAAACTGTTTTTT.

V gene TRBV5-1 combines with J gene TRBJ2-7, with a possible D match to TRBD1 (7 bases). This CDR3 is built from 15 residues. With 4 bases removed from V and 4 bases from J, the gap between germline ends came to 18 bases. Germline assignment: CDR1 SGHRS and CDR2 YFSETQ. Written as DNA, the CDR3 is TGCGCCAGCAGCATCCAGGGGGGCTTTTTGTACGAGCAGTACTTC. Amino acids: CASSIQGGFLYEQYF.

The V and J genes are TRBV10-3 and TRBJ1-4; 8 bases map to TRBD1. The CDR3 extends over 14 amino acids. Per the germline V gene, CDR1 is ENHRY and CDR2 is SYGVKD. The V and J ends lost 5 bases and 7 bases, in that order; junction bases with no gene match: 6. CDR3 region: CAISKGQGGEKLFF. The CDR3 region has the DNA TGTGCCATCAGTAAAGGACAGGGAGGTGAAAAACTGTTTTTT.

The chain is built from TRBV19 and TRBJ1-1; D is possibly TRBD1 (6 bases). Trimming left V 2 bases short and J 10 bases short, with 14 bases between. This CDR3 has 13 residues. From germline, CDR1 is LNHDA and CDR2 SQIVND (reference sequence). CDR3 region: CASSIFGQGSAFF. CDR3 DNA: TGTGCCAGTAGTATATTCGGGCAGGGGTCAGCTTTCTTT. Supplemented by reference TRBV19 and TRBJ1-1, the full variable domain reads DGGITQSPKYLFRKEGQNVTLSCEQNLNHDAMYWYRQDPGQGLRLIYYSQIVNDFQKGDIAEGYSVSREKKESFPLTVTSAQKNPTAFYLCASSIFGQGSAFFGQGTRLTVV.

The chain is built from TRBV21-1 and TRBJ2-1. TRBV21-1 is a pseudogene locus. The CDR3 covers 15 residues. The CDR3 region has the DNA TGTGCCAGCAGCAAAGCGGACGGCTCCTACAATGAGCAGTTCTTC. This encodes CASSKADGSYNEQFF.

This rearrangement joins TRBV2 to TRBJ1-1; D perhaps matches TRBD1 (5 bases). The V and J ends lost 2 bases and 4 bases respectively, with 14 bases between them. Germline V gives CDR1 SNHLY, CDR2 FYNNEI. The CDR3 is 15 amino acids. CDR3 DNA sequence: TGTGCCAGCAGTGAACCCCAGGGTAGGAGCACTGAAGCTTTCTTT. This codes for CASSEPQGRSTEAFF.

V is TRBV6-6 and J is TRBJ2-5; D gene unclear. The CDR3 has 13 residues. The germline V and J ends were trimmed by 7 bases and 5 bases, with 14 bases remaining between them. Per germline, CDR1 MNHNY and CDR2 SVGAGI (reference sequence). The CDR3 is CASNPRIGETQYF. The CDR3, as DNA: TGTGCCAGCAACCCCCGAATTGGGGAGACCCAGTACTTC.

This clone was recorded a few times. The chain links TRBV7-9 to TRBJ1-2; D not certain. Trimming took off 4 bases at V and 7 bases at J, with 16 bases between the two ends. This CDR3 contains 14 residues. From germline, CDR1 is SEHNR and CDR2 FQNEAQ (reference sequence). In DNA form, the CDR3 reads TGTGCCAGCAGCTCTACGACTAGGGCCGGTGGCTACACCTTC. Translating it yields CASSSTTRAGGYTF.

This chain connects TRBV19 to TRBJ1-2; TRBD1 might be the D (6 bases). CDR3 length equals 14 residues. Germline lookup yields CDR1 LNHDA and CDR2 SQIVND (reference sequence). Trimming removed 7 bases from V and 4 bases from J, with 16 bases in between. The CDR3 DNA reads TGTGCCAGTACCCCAGGGGCAGCCATCTATGGCTACACCTTC. It translates to CASTPGAAIYGYTF.

The chain joins TRBV4-3 to TRBJ1-2; maybe TRBD1 (6 bases). CDR1 and CDR2 (germline): LGHNA, YSLEER. The CDR3 runs to 14 residues. V dropped 0 bases and J dropped 4 bases, with 9 bases sitting between them. CDR3 residues: CASSQESRGYGYTF. CDR3 coding DNA: TGCGCCAGCAGCCAAGAATCCAGGGGCTATGGCTACACCTTC.

The J gene is TRBJ1-1, the V gene TRBV18; 8 positions match TRBD1. The ends lost 3 bases at V and 4 bases at J; junction bases unmatched: 13. This CDR3 spans 17 amino acids. The V gene's germline CDR1 is KGHSH and CDR2 LQKENI. The CDR3 loop reads CASSPRRTGMVSTEAFF. CDR3 nucleotide sequence: TGTGCCAGCTCACCCCGGAGGACAGGGATGGTTAGCACTGAAGCTTTCTTT.

V gene TRBV28 combines with J gene TRBJ1-5, with D perhaps TRBD1 (6 bases). From germline, CDR1 is MDHEN and CDR2 SYDVKM. The CDR3 spans 12 residues. The germline V and J ends were trimmed by 8 bases and 6 bases, with 11 bases remaining between them. In nucleotides, the CDR3 is TGTGCCAGCTTCACAGGGAGTCAGCCCCAGCATTTT. Translating gives CASFTGSQPQHF.

This chain connects TRBV6-4 to TRBJ1-1; maybe TRBD1 (5 bases). CDR3 size: 13 residues. Trimming stripped 5 bases from V and 9 bases from J, with 16 bases between. CDR1 is MRHNA and CDR2 is SNTAGT in the germline V gene. The CDR3 loop reads CASSRDDGDQAFF. The CDR3 coding sequence is TGTGCCAGCAGTAGGGACGACGGAGATCAAGCTTTCTTT.

This clone turned up a few times. The gene calls are TRBV28 and TRBJ2-2; 9 positions match TRBD2. The V segment lost 5 bases and the J segment 0 bases; nucleotides outside the gene matches: 1. CDR3 length: 15 residues. Germline V lookup: CDR1 MDHEN, CDR2 SYDVKM. The CDR3 protein is CASSLAGPNTGELFF. DNA of the CDR3: TGTGCCAGCAGTCTAGCGGGACCGAACACCGGGGAGCTGTTTTTT.

This clone was observed a single time. The V gene is TRBV30, the J gene TRBJ2-5, with 7 bases fitting TRBD2. V dropped 3 bases and J dropped 4; count of bases not matched to a gene: 11. This CDR3 has 15 residues. CDR1 is GTSNPN and CDR2 is SVGIG in the germline V gene (reference sequence). The CDR3 DNA is TGTGCCTGGAGGGACGACAATTGGGGGGGAGAGACCCAGTACTTC. This gives the protein CAWRDDNWGGETQYF.

V usage is TRBV5-4 and J usage is TRBJ1-5; maybe TRBD1 (5 bases). CDR3 length equals 15 residues. The germline V gene encodes CDR1 SGHNT and CDR2 YYREEE (reference sequence). With 4 bases removed from V and 2 bases from J, the gap between germline ends came to 13 bases. In nucleotides, the CDR3 is TGTGCCAGCAGCCTCGACGGAGGGGGCAATCAGCCCCAGCATTTT. It specifies CASSLDGGGNQPQHF.

The J gene is TRBJ1-2, the V gene TRBV5-6, with D unresolved. In germline, CDR1 is SGHDT, CDR2 YYEEEE. The V end lost 0 bases, the J end lost 4 bases, and 10 bases lay between the germline ends. This CDR3 region has 14 residues. The DNA for the CDR3 is TGTGCCAGCAGCTTGGGGGCGAATTCCTATGGCTACACCTTC. Translation: CASSLGANSYGYTF.

The J gene is TRBJ1-2, the V gene TRBV29-1, with 7 bases that match TRBD1. The CDR3 contains 12 residues. The J segment lost 4 bases and the V segment lost 6 bases, leaving 5 bases of the junction unmatched. CDR1 is SQVTM, CDR2 ANQGSEA, per germline. The CDR3 loop is CSVPTGLYGYTF. DNA for the CDR3: TGCAGCGTACCGACAGGGCTCTATGGCTACACCTTC. Full variable domain (remainder filled in from reference TRBV29-1 and TRBJ1-2): SAVISQKPSRDICQRGTSLTIQCQVDSQVTMMFWYRQQPGQSLTLIATANQGSEATYESGFVIDKFPISRPNLTFSTLTVSNMSPEDSSIYLCSVPTGLYGYTFGSGTRLTVV.